This T cell receptor beta chain is from a study of human T cells and chemical hapten exposure. The study, taken as a whole, reports: After DPC sensitization, TCRs above 1 in 1000 frequency showed no change.

Per the germline V gene, CDR1 is SGHRS and CDR2 is YFSETQ. V was trimmed by 0 bases and J by 6 bases, leaving 13 bases between them. This CDR3 has 15 amino acids. What the library attached to individual cDNA molecules were unique molecular identifiers. In the authors' workflow: From roughly 23,000 to 640,000 TCRs were found per sample, with a median of roughly 89,000. TCRdb redid the calling of the RACE reads with MiXCR, one entry per CDR3 protein. These V and J calls originate from TCRdb's pipeline instead of the authors' own analysis. The table lists over 85,000 distinct CDR3 sequences, roughly 8% of them singletons, with around 3% in the top ten. This clonotype has just a few counts. Antigen specificity is unknown. Indicated time point: healthy volunteer bleed at 2 weeks. Total RNA was isolated from unfractionated whole blood.

The clonotype comes from a female donor in good health. Some clones in this sample may be carry-over from other donors' samples. The V and J genes are TRBV5-1 and TRBJ2-1; D gene ambiguous. Sequencing used whole blood. The CDR3 coding sequence is TGCGCCAGCAGCTTGGCAGTATCGGCAGGCAATGAGCAGTTCTTC. Its translation: CASSLAVSAGNEQFF.